This T cell receptor (beta chain) is drawn from a study of lung T cells in sarcoidosis with Löfgren's syndrome. Study-level information: Sarcoidosis features CD4+ T cell accumulation in bronchoalveolar lavage fluid. Löfgren's syndrome patients were the main repertoire analysis focus.

Concerning this clonotype itself: The antigen is undetermined. A clone one base away is much larger, so this may be a read error.

Study-wide points: TRAV12-1 and TRBV2 were reportedly most expanded in Löfgren's patients. Multiple Löfgren's syndrome patients reportedly shared TRAV12-1 and TRBV2 CDR3 motifs.

The CDR3 is 17 residues long. Germline loops: CDR1 ENHRY, CDR2 SYGVKD. Each CDR3 protein is one row after TCRdb ran MiXCR on the reads. The sample includes under 25,000 distinct CDR3 sequences, roughly 23% of them seen just once. This chain links TRBV10-3 with TRBJ2-1; D gene unclear. This receptor was taken from a human donor with sarcoidosis (Löfgren's syndrome or another form), or a control subject (not recorded which). Sequencing used CD4+ T cells from bronchoalveolar lavage. The CDR3 DNA reads as TGTGCCATCAGTGAGTTAACTTCGGCGGCTTCCTACAATGAGCGGTTCTTC. Translated: CAISELTSAASYNERFF.